One sample yielded the 16 T cell receptor beta chains listed below, sequenced in a study of identical twins. TCRdb redid the calling of the 5' RACE reads with MiXCR, one entry per CDR3 protein. The sample records 200,000 to 250,000 distinct CDR3 sequences, 7.5% being singletons. This same sample was also taken into another study, of yellow fever vaccine responses in identical twins.

Sequences were obtained from CD8+ T cells sorted from blood. Source of these receptors: a woman in her late teens or twenties in good health.

This clonotype was detected ten times or more. The chain uses TRBV12-3 or TRBV12-4 and TRBJ2-1, with a possible D match to TRBD2 (6 bases). This CDR3 comprises 12 residues. The germline V and J ends were trimmed by 5 bases and 12 bases, with 14 bases remaining between them. The CDR3 sequence: CASSDLRDWQFF. The DNA of the CDR3 is TGTGCCAGCAGTGACCTCCGGGACTGGCAGTTCTTC.

This clonotype was seen repeatedly, ten times or more. The rearrangement joins TRBV7-9 to TRBJ2-7; 8 nucleotides agree with TRBD1. The junction had 2 bases not matched to a gene; V was cut back by 3 bases and J by 4 bases. The CDR3 extends over 13 amino acids. Germline CDR1 SEHNR, CDR2 FQNEAQ (reference sequence). The CDR3 here is CASSLGTGYEQYF. The CDR3 coding sequence is TGTGCCAGCAGCTTGGGGACAGGTTACGAGCAGTACTTC.

There are many counts of this clonotype. The V gene is TRBV15, the J gene TRBJ2-7, with 11 positions matching TRBD2. V was clipped by 5 bases and J by 0 bases; unmatched bases: 3. This CDR3 has 15 amino acids. Germline V gene data show CDR1 as LNHNV and CDR2 as YYDKDF (reference sequence). CDR3 sequence (DNA): TGTGCCACCAGCCCAACTAGCGGGAGCTCCTACGAGCAGTACTTC. It specifies CATSPTSGSSYEQYF.

This clonotype was seen only a few times. The gene calls are TRBV5-1 and TRBJ2-5, with 15 bases aligning to TRBD2. Trimming removed 2 bases from V and 2 bases from J; junction bases left unmatched: 4. Germline V lookup: CDR1 SGHRS, CDR2 YFSETQ. The CDR3 runs to 17 residues. The CDR3 coding sequence is TGCGCCAGCAGCTTCGGACTAGCGGGGGGGAATCAAGAGACCCAGTACTTC. The encoded protein is CASSFGLAGGNQETQYF.

This clonotype was detected ten times or more. The genes are TRBV29-1 and TRBJ1-2; possible D gene TRBD1, 6 bases. There are 13 residues in the CDR3. Looked up from germline, CDR1 is SQVTM and CDR2 is ANQGSEA. Trimming pared 6 bases from V and 1 base from J, leaving 12 bases between. DNA of the CDR3: TGCAGCGTCCCTCACAGGGATAACTATGGCTACACCTTC. Translation gives CSVPHRDNYGYTF.

This clonotype was counted between two and nine times. V gene TRBV5-1 combines with J gene TRBJ2-7; 10 positions match TRBD2. Germline values: CDR1 SGHRS, CDR2 YFSETQ. This CDR3 contains 15 residues. V lost 0 bases to trimming and J lost 4 bases; unmatched junction nucleotides: 4. In nucleotides, the CDR3 is TGCGCCAGCAGCTTGGTATCTAGCGGGAGATACGAGCAGTACTTC. As protein: CASSLVSSGRYEQYF. The full variable domain, its missing parts supplied by reference TRBV5-1 and TRBJ2-7, is KAGVTQTPRYLIKTRGQQVTLSCSPISGHRSVSWYQQTPGQGLQFLFEYFSETQRNKGNFPGRFSGRQFSNSRSEMNVSTLELGDSALYLCASSLVSSGRYEQYFGPGTRLTVT.

The chain uses TRBV11-2 and TRBJ2-3, with D tentatively TRBD1 (5 bases). With 5 bases removed from V and 2 bases from J, the gap between germline ends came to 14 bases. Per germline, CDR1 SGHAT and CDR2 FQNNGV. The CDR3 spans 15 residues. For the CDR3, the DNA is TGTGCCAGCAGCCCCTGGCCCAGGGACACAGATACGCAGTATTTT. It is translated as CASSPWPRDTDTQYF.

In this sample, this clonotype turned up many times. The V and J genes are TRBV25-1 and TRBJ2-1; D possibly corresponds to TRBD1 (7 bases). In germline, CDR1 is MGHDK, CDR2 SYGVNS. Trimming stripped 4 bases from V and 0 bases from J, with 10 bases between. The CDR3 has 15 amino acids. CDR3 in DNA: TGTGCCAGCAGTGGCAGGGGGGCCTCCTACAATGAGCAGTTCTTC. The encoded protein is CASSGRGASYNEQFF.

This clonotype was recorded at least ten times. The chain combines TRBV5-1 with TRBJ2-3; D is perhaps TRBD2 (5 bases). The ends were cut back, 1 base at V and 5 bases at J, with 11 bases in the middle. CDR3 length: 14 amino acids. Germline assignment: CDR1 SGHRS and CDR2 YFSETQ. The CDR3 loop is CASSLSWGVDTQYF. DNA of the CDR3: TGCGCCAGCAGCTTGTCGTGGGGAGTAGATACGCAGTATTTT.

In its sample, this clonotype was seen many times. The chain employs TRBV29-1 and TRBJ2-1; 14 nucleotides agree with TRBD2. Germline trimming cut 6 bases from V and 6 bases from J; bases unmatched to any gene: 7. CDR1 and CDR2 from the germline V gene are SQVTM and ANQGSEA. The CDR3 is 15 amino acids. This CDR3 reads CSVTSGREPGNEQFF. For the CDR3, the DNA is TGCAGCGTGACTAGCGGGAGGGAACCGGGCAATGAGCAGTTCTTC.

This clonotype was seen at least ten times. V gene TRBV12-3 or TRBV12-4 combines with J gene TRBJ1-4; D call uncertain. V was shortened by 2 bases and J by 8 bases, with 12 bases between the two germline ends. The CDR3 is made up of 14 amino acids. Here the CDR3 DNA reads TGTGCCAGCAGTTTAACGGTCCCGGGGGAAAAACTGTTTTTT. Translation gives CASSLTVPGEKLFF.

This clonotype was picked up one time. The chain links TRBV18 to TRBJ2-1; D unresolved. Germline lookup yields CDR1 KGHSH and CDR2 LQKENI. V lost 2 bases to trimming and J lost 5 bases, with 10 bases between them. The CDR3 length is 14 residues. The CDR3 nucleotides read TGTGCCAGCTCACCAAGTCAGATAAACAATGAGCAGTTCTTC. Protein: CASSPSQINNEQFF.

This clonotype was observed many times. V gene TRBV4-2 combines with J gene TRBJ2-3, with 8 nucleotides matching TRBD2. The CDR3 extends over 16 amino acids. From germline, CDR1 is LGHNA and CDR2 YNFKEQ. Trimming cost V 3 bases and J 3 bases; bases outside gene matches: 8. The CDR3 is CASSQPGTSLTDTQYF. CDR3 nucleotide sequence: TGTGCCAGCAGCCAGCCCGGGACTAGTCTGACAGATACGCAGTATTTT.

This clonotype was counted only a few times. V gene TRBV11-1 combines with J gene TRBJ2-1; TRBD2 agrees at 11 bases. Unmatched junction bases numbered 19, after V lost 4 bases and J lost 5 bases. CDR1 is SGHAT, CDR2 FQDESV, per germline (reference sequence). The CDR3 consists of 20 residues. Here the CDR3 DNA reads TGTGCCAGCAGCTCCAAAACCGAAGTTGCTAGCGGGAGGTCCAACAATGAGCAGTTCTTC. It specifies CASSSKTEVASGRSNNEQFF.

This clonotype appeared many times. The chain couples TRBV5-1 to TRBJ2-5, with D possibly being TRBD1 or TRBD2 (5 bases each). CDR1 and CDR2 from the germline V gene are SGHRS and YFSETQ. Trimming cost V 2 bases and J 1 base, with 9 bases left between them. The CDR3 loop spans 14 amino acids. CDR3: CASSLSGTQETQYF. CDR3 bases: TGCGCCAGCAGCTTATCCGGGACCCAAGAGACCCAGTACTTC.

Of note for this clonotype: A read error is possible here, since a much larger clone lies one base away. The CDR3 bases are TGTGCCAGCAGCTTAGGGGCCGAGCAGTACTTC. Protein sequence: CASSLGAEQYF. V is TRBV13 and J is TRBJ2-7, with D unclear. CDR1 PRHDT and CDR2 FYEKMQ come from the germline V gene (reference sequence). This CDR3 is built from 11 residues. The germline V and J ends were trimmed by 0 bases and 6 bases, with 3 bases remaining between them.